A selection of T cell receptor beta chains follows, all from one sample in a study of stem cell transplantation in POMP-related autoinflammatory disease. This table comes from immunoSEQ multiplex PCR, and its TCRdb copy is limited to in-frame clones, with some not included. The table shows some 29,000 clones, with 85% to 90% occurring only once. Sequences were derived from CD4+ T cells from PBMCs, sampled before stem cell transplantation. The receptor set was obtained from a human donor with POMP-related autoinflammation and immune dysregulation (PRAID). The CDR3 runs from the conserved cysteine through the conserved F or W. D genes are given only for firm matches. Clone size, where shown, is once, few, many, or a class for clones that have expanded.

v_gene	j_gene	d_gene	abundance	CDR3aa	CDR3nt
TRBV19	TRBJ1-5	NA	NA	CASSIERGQPQHF	TGTGCCAGTAGTATCGAGAGGGGTCAGCCCCAGCATTTT
TRBV5-1	TRBJ2-1	NA	NA	CASSLAWGGNEQFF	TGCGCCAGCAGCTTGGCCTGGGGAGGCAATGAGCAGTTCTTC
TRBV10-1	TRBJ2-3	NA	once	CASSESRGGDTQYF	TGCGCCAGCAGTGAGTCGAGAGGCGGAGATACGCAGTATTTT
TRBV7-3	TRBJ2-3	NA	NA	CASSLVGSTDTQYF	TGTGCCAGCAGCTTAGTGGGTAGCACAGATACGCAGTATTTT
TRBV7-3	TRBJ2-2	NA	NA	CASSSPGTGELFF	TGTGCCAGCAGTTCCCCAGGGACCGGGGAGCTGTTTTTT
TRBV4-1	TRBJ1-2	NA	NA	CASSQEGRKGTNYGYTF	TGCGCCAGCAGCCAAGAGGGCAGAAAGGGGACTAACTATGGCTACACCTTC
TRBV9	TRBJ2-3	TRBD1	NA	CASSSGQGAADTQYF	TGTGCCAGCAGCTCGGGACAGGGGGCGGCGGATACGCAGTATTTT
TRBV19	TRBJ2-7	NA	NA	CASSMLFGQRGHEQYF	TGTGCCAGTAGTATGTTATTTGGACAGCGAGGCCACGAGCAGTACTTC
TRBV5-1	TRBJ2-1	NA	NA	CASSFDRGGLVEQFF	TGCGCCAGCAGCTTCGACAGGGGAGGGTTGGTCGAGCAGTTCTTC
TRBV5-6	TRBJ1-4	NA	NA	CASSLPVARLSTNEKLFF	TGTGCCAGCAGCCTCCCAGTGGCGCGTCTTTCAACTAATGAAAAACTGTTTTTT
TRBV2	TRBJ2-5	TRBD2	few	CAISLAEQETQYF	TGTGCCATTTCCCTAGCGGAACAAGAGACCCAGTACTTC
TRBV5-1	TRBJ1-2	NA	NA	CASSLKNRQEPYGYTF	TGCGCCAGCTCCTTGAAGAATAGACAGGAGCCCTATGGCTACACCTTC
TRBV4-1	TRBJ1-6	NA	NA	CASSQPRQGSNSPLHF	TGCGCCAGCAGCCAGCCTCGGCAGGGGAGTAATTCACCCCTCCACTTT
TRBV6-5	TRBJ2-7	TRBD1	once	CASSYSASGQDYEQYF	TGTGCCAGCAGTTACTCGGCCTCGGGACAGGATTACGAGCAGTACTTC
TRBV5-1	TRBJ2-1	NA	once	CASKDIGDYNEQFF	TGCGCCAGCAAGGACATTGGGGACTACAATGAGCAGTTCTTC
TRBV11-1	TRBJ2-2	NA	NA	CASSFNEHGELFF	TGTGCCAGCAGCTTTAACGAACACGGGGAGCTGTTTTTT
TRBV19	TRBJ1-2	NA	NA	CASSIDRGTPGNYGYTF	TGTGCCAGTAGTATAGATCGAGGGACCCCGGGGAACTATGGCTACACCTTC
TRBV5-1	TRBJ1-2	TRBD1	NA	CASSPGQGANYGYTF	TGCGCCAGCAGCCCGGGACAGGGGGCGAACTATGGCTACACCTTC
TRBV18	TRBJ1-1	NA	NA	CASSNSQGNTEAFF	TGTGCCAGCTCAAATAGCCAGGGGAACACTGAAGCTTTCTTT
TRBV7-9	TRBJ2-3	NA	NA	CASSRGDLNTDTQYF	TGTGCCAGCAGCAGGGGGGATTTGAACACAGATACGCAGTATTTT
TRBV18	TRBJ1-4	NA	few	CASSPMGTGEKLFF	TGTGCCAGCTCACCTATGGGGACCGGTGAAAAACTGTTTTTT
TRBV5-6	TRBJ2-1	NA	once	CASSLFRDSYNEQFF	TGTGCCAGCAGCCTATTCCGAGACAGTTACAATGAGCAGTTCTTC
TRBV29-1	TRBJ2-5	NA	NA	CSVESRRDRETQYF	TGCAGCGTTGAATCTCGGCGGGACAGAGAGACCCAGTACTTC
TRBV18	TRBJ1-2	TRBD1	NA	CASSQDRGEGYTF	TGTGCCAGCTCACAGGACAGGGGAGAGGGCTACACCTTC
TRBV5-1	TRBJ1-6	NA	NA	CASSARTWGSYNSPLHF	TGCGCCAGCTCAGCCCGGACATGGGGATCCTATAATTCACCCCTCCACTTT
TRBV2	TRBJ2-1	TRBD2	NA	CASSEVGDYNYNEQFF	TGTGCCAGCAGTGAGGTGGGGGACTACAATTACAATGAGCAGTTCTTC
TRBV7-9	TRBJ1-2	TRBD1	NA	CASSPDRGNYGYTF	TGTGCCAGCAGCCCAGACAGGGGGAACTATGGCTACACCTTC
TRBV5-5	TRBJ2-5	NA	once	CASSFWGETQYF	TGTGCCAGCAGCTTTTGGGGGGAGACCCAGTACTTC
TRBV6-5	TRBJ1-4	NA	NA	CASSKTGGNEKLFF	TGTGCCAGCTCTAAGACAGGAGGAAATGAAAAACTGTTTTTT
TRBV19	TRBJ1-2	NA	NA	CASSIVSGGPRIGANYGYTF	TGTGCCAGTAGTATAGTGAGTGGGGGGCCAAGAATTGGGGCTAACTATGGCTACACCTTC
TRBV5-1	TRBJ2-1	TRBD2	NA	CASSIGTSGVWHEQFF	TGCGCCAGCAGCATTGGGACTAGCGGGGTTTGGCATGAGCAGTTCTTC
TRBV5-6	TRBJ2-3	NA	once	CASSEDYTDTQYF	TGTGCCAGCAGTGAGGACTACACAGATACGCAGTATTTT
TRBV6-5	TRBJ1-4	TRBD1	NA	CASSSGTGSINEKLFF	TGTGCCAGCAGTTCCGGGACAGGAAGTATTAATGAAAAACTGTTTTTT
TRBV12-5	TRBJ1-5	NA	few	CASGWGGNQPQHF	TGTGCTAGCGGCTGGGGGGGCAATCAGCCCCAGCATTTT
TRBV11-2	TRBJ1-3	TRBD1	NA	CASSLAGTGGNTIYF	TGTGCCAGCAGCTTGGCAGGGACAGGGGGAAACACCATATATTTT
TRBV5-6	TRBJ1-3	TRBD1	NA	CASSLKDRSSGNTIYF	TGTGCCAGCAGCTTAAAGGACAGGAGCTCTGGAAACACCATATATTTT
TRBV4-1	TRBJ1-4	TRBD1	NA	CASSQTGGTNEKLFF	TGCGCCAGCAGCCAAACAGGGGGAACTAATGAAAAACTGTTTTTT
TRBV6-1	TRBJ1-1	NA	NA	CASSEQGGTEAFF	TGTGCCAGCAGTGAACAGGGTGGCACTGAAGCTTTCTTT
TRBV6-1	TRBJ2-2	NA	NA	CASSEVNVGELFF	TGTGCCAGCAGTGAAGTTAACGTCGGGGAGCTGTTTTTT
TRBV27	TRBJ1-2	TRBD1	NA	CASSLAGGRGYTF	TGTGCCAGCAGTTTGGCAGGGGGCAGAGGCTACACCTTC
TRBV27	TRBJ2-2	NA	NA	CASSLRPRGGELFF	TGTGCCAGCAGTTTACGGCCTAGGGGCGGGGAGCTGTTTTTT
TRBV9	TRBJ1-6	TRBD1	NA	CASSVAPSTGTGKSSYNSPLHF	TGTGCCAGCAGCGTAGCTCCGTCTACCGGGACAGGGAAAAGCTCCTATAATTCACCCCTCCACTTT
TRBV7-9	TRBJ2-5	NA	NA	CASSLEGGPQETQYF	TGTGCCAGCAGCTTGGAGGGGGGGCCCCAAGAGACCCAGTACTTC
TRBV28	TRBJ2-4	TRBD1	NA	CASADRGVAKNIQYF	TGTGCCAGCGCAGACAGGGGGGTGGCCAAAAACATTCAGTACTTC
TRBV19	TRBJ1-2	NA	NA	CASSIRIREVHGYTF	TGTGCCAGTAGTATCAGGATTCGTGAAGTCCATGGCTACACCTTC
TRBV5-1	TRBJ2-7	NA	NA	CASSLGALDYEQYF	TGCGCCAGCAGCTTGGGGGCCCTTGACTACGAGCAGTACTTC
TRBV28	TRBJ2-7	NA	NA	CASSFGPKGGYEQYF	TGTGCCAGCAGTTTCGGTCCCAAAGGGGGCTACGAGCAGTACTTC
TRBV19	TRBJ1-1	NA	few	CASSTGGHPNTEAFF	TGTGCCAGTAGTACCGGGGGACACCCGAACACTGAAGCTTTCTTT
TRBV9	TRBJ1-2	NA	NA	CASSNSPGGLYGYTF	TGTGCCAGCAGCAATTCACCCGGGGGGTTGTATGGCTACACCTTC
TRBV5-1	TRBJ2-3	NA	NA	CASSPGGTDTQYF	TGCGCCAGCAGCCCCGGGGGCACAGATACGCAGTATTTT